These T cell receptor beta chains were read from a single sample in a study of T cells in Graves' hyperthyroidism and ophthalmopathy. TCRdb reprocessed the multiplex PCR reads with MiXCR, giving one entry per CDR3 protein. The table includes around 690,000 distinct CDR3 sequences, around 20% detected once. Specimen: blood. The receptors here all came from a young man with Graves' ophthalmopathy. CDR3s leave out the opening cysteine and the closing phenylalanine or tryptophan. Each record gives: V gene, CDR3 protein.

TRBV30	AWSVDRGNPYSNQPQH
TRBV10-3	AVKREGSYNEQF
TRBV27	ASSSRGEGLNGYT
TRBV6-1	ASSLRSIGYGYT
TRBV30	AWSGTGMNTEAF
TRBV4-2	ASSQDAYSRRTDTQY
TRBV4-3	ASSPSGTVTGELF
TRBV4-1	ASSRGRGSSYEQY
TRBV10-3	AISESSGGLDIQY
TRBV5-1	ASSALLGTSYEQY
TRBV7-9	ASSSYRGRTNTGELF
TRBV6-5	ASSYSGSTAYEQF
TRBV12-3/TRBV12-4	ASSRGTAYSNQPQH
TRBV2	ASSVRTANQPQH
TRBV2	ASSDDVGDSAYEQY
TRBV6-6	ASSYSPDRGDYEQY
TRBV19	ASKQDRANQPQH
TRBV11-2	ASSLGPRFQETQY
TRBV30	AWSLGLADTDTQY
TRBV2	ASRETFSSSYNEQF
TRBV28	ASSLTRGAQNSNYGYT
TRBV3-1	ASSQRQTTNEKLF
TRBV4-1	ASSQDYERGYT
TRBV20-1	SARARVGYEKLF
TRBV2	ASNLQDRGLNQPQH
TRBV7-2	ASSVFTDTQY
TRBV6-1	ASRDSPGVEQF
TRBV24-1	ATSGTDSSLDYGYT
TRBV19	ASSVRTGEIAGELF
TRBV6-1	ASTGTDTDTQY
TRBV7-9	ASSFSGHPGGMRNQPQH
TRBV5-4	ASSPSGKTYEQY
TRBV28	ASSLPTFGNTIY
TRBV13	ASSLETGLGNEKLF
TRBV7-8	ASSLDSIQETQY
TRBV9	ASSAFYTEQGNGNTIY
TRBV28	ASSLGGLRGYT
TRBV4-3	ASSQDRYTDTQY
TRBV12-3/TRBV12-4	ASSQVGGEAF
TRBV29-1	SVELDRRETQY
TRBV7-9	ASSRGDRDQDEQY
TRBV20-1	SAKDRGRAANNEQF
TRBV27	ASALAGGPYEQY
TRBV7-3	ASSQGPGTDTQY
TRBV6-2/TRBV6-3	ASSPSGSPVHDQF
TRBV30	ATIPRSGKTTDTQY
TRBV28	ASSPQGAITYEQY
TRBV12-3/TRBV12-4	ASRPSGTSRGNEQF